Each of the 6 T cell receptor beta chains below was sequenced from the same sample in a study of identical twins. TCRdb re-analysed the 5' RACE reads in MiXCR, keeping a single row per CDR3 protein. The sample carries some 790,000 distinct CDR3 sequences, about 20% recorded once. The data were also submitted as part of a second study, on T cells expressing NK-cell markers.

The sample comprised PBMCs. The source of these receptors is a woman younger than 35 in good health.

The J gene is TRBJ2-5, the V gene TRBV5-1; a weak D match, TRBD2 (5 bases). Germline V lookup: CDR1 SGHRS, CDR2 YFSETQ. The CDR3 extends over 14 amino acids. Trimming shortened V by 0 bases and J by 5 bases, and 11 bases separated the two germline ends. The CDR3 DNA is TGCGCCAGCAGCTTGGATGGGAGAGGGGAGACCCAGTACTTC. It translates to CASSLDGRGETQYF.

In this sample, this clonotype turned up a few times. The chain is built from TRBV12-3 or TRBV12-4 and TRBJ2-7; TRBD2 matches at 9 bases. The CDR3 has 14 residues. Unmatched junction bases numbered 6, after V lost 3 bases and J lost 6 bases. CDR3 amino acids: CASSFGAGGTEQYF. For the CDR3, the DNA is TGTGCCAGCAGTTTTGGAGCGGGAGGAACCGAGCAGTACTTC.

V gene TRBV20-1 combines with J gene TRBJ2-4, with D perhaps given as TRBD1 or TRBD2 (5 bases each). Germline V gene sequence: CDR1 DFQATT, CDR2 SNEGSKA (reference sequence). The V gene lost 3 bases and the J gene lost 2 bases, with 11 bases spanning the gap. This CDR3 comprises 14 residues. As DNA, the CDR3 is TGCAGTGCTAGCCAAGAGGGGCCCAAAAACATTCAGTACTTC. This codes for CSASQEGPKNIQYF.

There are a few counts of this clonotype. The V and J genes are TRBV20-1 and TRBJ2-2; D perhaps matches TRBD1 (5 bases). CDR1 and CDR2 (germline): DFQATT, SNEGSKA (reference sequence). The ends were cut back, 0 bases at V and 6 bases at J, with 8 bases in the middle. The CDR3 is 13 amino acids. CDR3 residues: CSARDMGPGELFF. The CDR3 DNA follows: TGCAGTGCTAGAGATATGGGGCCCGGGGAGCTGTTTTTT.

The CDR3 DNA follows: TGTGCCAGCAGCAAACCCCGGGGTAATGAAGAGACCCAGTACTTC. Translating gives CASSKPRGNEETQYF. The chain combines TRBV21-1 with TRBJ2-5; the table assigns TRBD1, which was not confirmed against the DNA. TRBV21-1 is annotated as a pseudogene. The CDR3 is made up of 15 amino acids.

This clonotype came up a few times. The CDR3 is CASSHTGGWSYEQYF. CDR3 nucleotides: TGCGCCAGCAGCCACACAGGGGGATGGTCCTACGAGCAGTACTTC. The chain joins TRBV5-1 to TRBJ2-7; 8 bases align to TRBD1. The CDR3 runs 15 residues. Trimming removed 4 bases from V and 1 base from J; junction bases left unmatched: 7. Germline-derived CDR1 and CDR2 are SGHRS and YFSETQ.